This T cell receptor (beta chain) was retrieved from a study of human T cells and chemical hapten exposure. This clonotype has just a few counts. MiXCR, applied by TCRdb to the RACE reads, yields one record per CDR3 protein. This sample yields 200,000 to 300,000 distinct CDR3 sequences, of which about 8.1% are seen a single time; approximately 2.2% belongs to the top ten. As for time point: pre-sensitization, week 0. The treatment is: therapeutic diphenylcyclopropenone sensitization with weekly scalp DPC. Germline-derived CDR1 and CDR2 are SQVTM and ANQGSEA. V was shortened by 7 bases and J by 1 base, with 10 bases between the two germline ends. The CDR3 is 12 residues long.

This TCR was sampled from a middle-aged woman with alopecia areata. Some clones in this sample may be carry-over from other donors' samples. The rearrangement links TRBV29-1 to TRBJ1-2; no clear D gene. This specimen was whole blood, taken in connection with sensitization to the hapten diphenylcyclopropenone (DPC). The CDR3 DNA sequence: TGCAGCGGGGCGGAGGGTAACTATGGCTACACCTTC. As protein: CSGAEGNYGYTF.